This T cell receptor (beta chain) was captured by sequencing in a study of blood T cell repertoires in COVID-19. Study in general: Samples came from the United States, Italy and Spain, spanning acute and convalescent COVID-19. T cells, B-cell-depleted T cells, or PBMCs provided the cDNA or gDNA that served as material.

Trimming pared 0 bases from V and 1 base from J, leaving 6 bases between. This CDR3 has 14 residues. From germline, CDR1 is LGHDT and CDR2 YNNKEL (reference sequence). In the original processing: Amplification with reference gene primers provided the estimates of nucleated cell counts. Produced via immunoSEQ multiplex PCR; TCRdb's table is partial and in-frame only. V and J calls and clone size are given by that table; D and trimming were obtained from the DNA. The table shows under 200,000 clones, with roughly 83% occurring only once. Before being deemed recovered, Cohort 3 donors had two negative PCRs, clearance, or symptom resolution. This clone appeared a single time.

The chain is built from TRBV3-1 (or the pseudogene TRBV3-2) and TRBJ1-2; D remains ambiguous. The source is a woman aged 55-69 years who had recovered from COVID-19. Input material: PBMCs or T cells enriched from blood (not recorded which). CDR3 residues: CASSQDGVNYGYTF. The DNA of the CDR3 is TGTGCCAGCAGCCAAGATGGAGTTAACTATGGCTACACCTTC.